The clone carrying this TCR beta chain occurred once. This entry belongs to a study of shared clonotypes between healthy human individuals. This CDR3 contains 14 residues. V was pared by 5 bases and J by 6 bases, with 2 bases of the junction left unmatched. Looked up from germline, CDR1 is SGHTA and CDR2 is FQGTGA. Sequenced by immunoSEQ multiplex PCR; TCRdb stores in-frame clones only, minus some. The repertoire holds roughly 500,000 clones, with roughly four fifths as singletons. The chain uses TRBV7-3 and TRBJ2-2, with 11 bases lining up with TRBD2. The specimen was PBMCs. This clonotype was obtained from a woman aged 40-49 years in good health. Some clones in this sample may be carry-over from other donors' samples. Written as DNA, the CDR3 is TGTGCCAGCAGCCGACTAGCGGGGCCCGGGGAGCTGTTTTTT. The encoded protein is CASSRLAGPGELFF.